This T cell receptor (beta chain) was observed in a study of blood T cell repertoires in COVID-19 (dated by TCRdb to the early 2020s). Regarding the study in general: Samples from collaborators originated in the United States, Italy and Spain and spanned both the acute and convalescent phases of COVID-19. The material from the prospective study consisted of cDNA or gDNA derived from T cells, B-cell-depleted T cells, or PBMCs. The dataset comprised deeply sampled blood TCRbeta repertoires from subjects exposed to, actively infected with, or recovered from COVID-19. A freely available public database, intended as a resource for researchers studying the immune response to SARS-CoV-2, is where the repertoires were released. The samples were drawn from the first 160 participants of the ongoing ImmuneRACE study and from some 1,300 subjects provided by 6 global collaborators. A de-identified subject ID, COVID-19 status, age in years and sex were almost always included in the sample metadata. Where HLA class I and class II types were available, the types were taken from metadata supplied by the sample provider, not from assay-based typing. On the study overall, not on this receptor specifically: The amount of clinical and demographic metadata varied by source and participant and was provided uncurated.

CDR1 MNHNY and CDR2 SVGAGI were looked up in the germline V gene (reference sequence). The CDR3, cysteine through phenylalanine, is 14 amino acids long. The retained sequence is limited to the CDR3, 42 bases, with the frame set at the first base. Germline trimming amounts to 6 bases on V and 5 bases on J, with 8 as the count of junction bases outside the gene matches. About this clone itself: Its antigen target is currently unknown. One base away there is no much larger clone; base qualities are not given.

In the prospective study, participants were about 18 to 100 years old, resided in fewer than 25 geographic areas of the United States, and were enrolled through a virtual design. To assign participants to cohorts, the prospective study relied on clinical history that participants themselves reported in a screening survey and a study questionnaire. ImmuneRACE Cohort 3 recovered participants were defined by two consecutive negative NP/OP PCR tests, healthcare professional clearance, or symptom resolution. Each participant in the prospective study had whole blood, serum and a nasopharyngeal or oropharyngeal swab collected by mobile phlebotomists. Additional blood draws and questionnaires over an approximately 2-month period could optionally be provided by prospective study participants. Before DNA extraction, blood samples from the prospective study were shipped at room temperature or frozen. TCRbeta CDR3 regions were amplified from genomic DNA by means of the immunoSEQ Assay, a bias-controlled multiplex PCR. Per the original workflow: Nucleated cell counts per sample were estimated from amplification of reference gene primers within the assay. Sequence reads were collapsed and filtered to measure the absolute abundance of every unique TCRbeta CDR3 rearrangement. Productive Simpson clonality was computed per sample as the square root of Simpson's diversity index over productive rearrangements. TCRdb mirrors the immuneACCESS table, restricted to in-frame sequences. Some clones are absent from its copies; in checked studies, under half trace to an unresolved V gene, and the reason for the others is unknown. The V and J calls and clone size are taken from that table; D and trimming were inferred from the DNA. This sample has about 190,000 clones in its table, and around 85% of those were observed once. The ten most abundant clones make up around 3.5% of the sample.

The receptor comes from a woman younger than 45 who had recovered from COVID-19. Recombination connected TRBV6-6 to TRBJ2-7; 9 bases in between match TRBD1. The sequencing sample was made of PBMCs or T cells enriched from blood (not recorded which). The CDR3 in this case is CASSSGTGFHEQYF. The sequenced DNA: TGTGCCAGCAGCTCCGGGACAGGGTTCCACGAGCAGTACTTC.